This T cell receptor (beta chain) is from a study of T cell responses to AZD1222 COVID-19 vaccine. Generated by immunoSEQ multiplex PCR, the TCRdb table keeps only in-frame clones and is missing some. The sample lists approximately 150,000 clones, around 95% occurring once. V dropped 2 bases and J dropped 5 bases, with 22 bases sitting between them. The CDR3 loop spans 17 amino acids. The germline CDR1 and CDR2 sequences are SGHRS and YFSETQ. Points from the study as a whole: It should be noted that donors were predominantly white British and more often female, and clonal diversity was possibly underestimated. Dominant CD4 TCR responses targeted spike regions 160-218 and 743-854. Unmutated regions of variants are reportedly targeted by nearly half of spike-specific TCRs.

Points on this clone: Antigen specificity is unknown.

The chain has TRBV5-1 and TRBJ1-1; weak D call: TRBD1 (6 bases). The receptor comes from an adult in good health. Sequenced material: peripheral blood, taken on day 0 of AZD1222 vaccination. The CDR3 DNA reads TGCGCCAGCAGCTTTTTGGAATTACAGGGCGGTGGTACTGAAGCTTTCTTT. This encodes CASSFLELQGGGTEAFF.